This TCR beta chain is drawn from a study of shared clonotypes between healthy human individuals. Notes on the study in general: Generation probabilities were higher for clonotypes shared across all four sorted-subset donors than for unshared ones. Among a few donors, roughly 5% of naive CD4 clonotypes were found in common.

Germline CDR1 and CDR2: SGHNT and YYREEE (reference sequence). The CDR3 sequence is 13 residues long. V lost 3 bases and J 7 bases, leaving 11 bases between the germline ends. Into CD45RA+ naive and CD45RA-negative memory subsets, the CD4+ cells were split. Authors' methods: As immunoSEQ supplied junction-only sequences (without quality scores), filtering differed. Data came from immunoSEQ multiplex PCR; TCRdb stores just in-frame clones and leaves some out. That table gives V, J and clone size, and the DNA gave D and trimming. Altogether roughly 2.2 million clones are present, roughly 90% being singletons, with the ten largest covering around 0.4%. Comment on this clone: Its cognate antigen is unknown.

The source is a young man in good health. Some clones in this sample may be carry-over from other donors' samples. Specimen: naive CD4+ T cells from PBMCs. Subset denoted: CD45RA+ positively selected. The chain has TRBV5-4 and TRBJ2-1; unclear D gene. DNA for the CDR3: TGTGCCAGCAGCTCGCCTGAATTGAATGAGCAGTTCTTC. Translating it yields CASSSPELNEQFF.